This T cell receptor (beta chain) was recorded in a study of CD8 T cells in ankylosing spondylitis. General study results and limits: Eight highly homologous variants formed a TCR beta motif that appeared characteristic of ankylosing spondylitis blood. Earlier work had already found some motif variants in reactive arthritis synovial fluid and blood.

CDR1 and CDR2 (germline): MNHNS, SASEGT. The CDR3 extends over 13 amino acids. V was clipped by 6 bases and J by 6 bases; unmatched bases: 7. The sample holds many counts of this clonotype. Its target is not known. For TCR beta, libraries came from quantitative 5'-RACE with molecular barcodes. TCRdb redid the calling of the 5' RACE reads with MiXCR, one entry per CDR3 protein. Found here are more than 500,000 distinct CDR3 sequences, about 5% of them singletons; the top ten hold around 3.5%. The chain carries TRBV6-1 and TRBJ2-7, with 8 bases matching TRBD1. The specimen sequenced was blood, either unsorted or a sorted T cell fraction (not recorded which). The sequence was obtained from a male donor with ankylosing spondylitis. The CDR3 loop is CASRSLTGGEQYF. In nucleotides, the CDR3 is TGTGCCAGCAGGAGCCTTACAGGGGGCGAGCAGTACTTC.